The rows below give T cell receptor beta chains drawn from one sample of a study of response to subunit inactivated influenza vaccine. TCRdb called the RT-PCR reads again in MiXCR, with one record for every CDR3 protein. The repertoire includes around 580,000 distinct CDR3 sequences, 11% to 15% of them detected once, and 11% sits in the top ten. The material sequenced was PBMCs from blood, taken 11 to 12 days after vaccination. The source of these receptors is a man aged 50-59 years who received an inactivated influenza vaccine. The CDR3 runs from the conserved cysteine through the conserved F or W. The D gene is left open where the match is weak. Some rows have no size entry. The others give once, few or many, or a class for an expanded clone.

>TRBJ2-1|TRBV29-1|TRBD2|many
CSVERGIAGGPHEQFF
TGCAGCGTTGAAAGAGGTATAGCGGGAGGGCCCCATGAGCAGTTCTTC
>TRBJ2-7|TRBV2|.|many
CASSADYEQYF
TGTGCCAGCAGTGCAGACTACGAGCAGTACTTC
>TRBJ2-1|TRBV12-3/TRBV12-4|TRBD2|few
CASSYPRASGPYNEQFF
TGTGCCAGCAGTTACCCCCGGGCTAGCGGACCCTACAATGAGCAGTTCTTC
>TRBJ2-7|TRBV6-5|TRBD2|.
CASSYSGTSGTSYEQYF
TGTGCCAGCAGTTACTCCGGGACTAGCGGAACCTCCTACGAGCAGTACTTC
>TRBJ2-7|TRBV20-1|TRBD1|.
CSARDLYRGVYEQYF
TGCAGTGCTAGAGATCTTTACAGGGGGGTCTACGAGCAGTACTTC
>TRBJ2-2|TRBV24-1|TRBD1|many
CATSRQGANTGELFF
TGTGCCACCAGTCGACAGGGGGCCAACACCGGGGAGCTGTTTTTT
>TRBJ1-6|TRBV20-1|.|few
CSAGGQPNSPLHF
TGCAGTGCTGGAGGACAACCGAATTCACCCCTCCACTTT
>TRBJ2-1|TRBV7-2|.|many
CASSLDRVDEQFF
TGTGCCAGCAGCTTAGACAGGGTGGATGAGCAGTTCTTC
>TRBJ2-7|TRBV14|.|.
CASSQDLNYEQYF
TGTGCCAGCAGCCAAGATCTGAACTACGAGCAGTACTTC
>TRBJ1-2|TRBV28|.|many
CASRRPGYDGYTF
TGTGCCAGCAGGCGCCCGGGCTACGATGGCTACACCTTC
>TRBJ2-2|TRBV20-1|.|.
CSARRDTGELFF
TGCAGTGCTAGGAGGGACACCGGGGAGCTGTTTTTT
>TRBJ2-7|TRBV11-1|.|.
CASTLRGTVDHEQYF
TGTGCCAGCACCCTCCGCGGGACAGTGGACCACGAGCAGTACTTC
>TRBJ2-1|TRBV20-1|.|.
CSILAPNYNEQFF
TGCAGTATTCTAGCGCCCAACTACAATGAGCAGTTCTTC